Listed below are T cell receptor beta chains from one sample, sequenced in a study of human T cells and chemical hapten exposure. TCRdb re-called the RACE reads with MiXCR, one entry per CDR3 protein. The sample carries about 200,000 distinct CDR3 sequences, approximately 26% recorded once. The specimen comprised whole blood, sampled in connection with sensitization to the hapten diphenylcyclopropenone (DPC). These receptors came from a woman in her 40s with alopecia areata. Some clones in this sample may be carry-over from other donors' samples. Both conserved end residues are part of each CDR3. Each record gives: J gene, V gene, CDR3 protein.

J: TRBJ1-5; V: TRBV28; CDR3: CASSLIRAVQPQHF
J: TRBJ2-7; V: TRBV20-1; CDR3: CSAQSGRAAYEQYF
J: TRBJ1-1; V: TRBV29-1; CDR3: CSVRMSLDTEAFF
J: TRBJ2-3; V: TRBV5-1; CDR3: CASSLVPDTQYF
J: TRBJ2-3; V: TRBV7-9; CDR3: CASNLPGGTDTQYF
J: TRBJ1-5; V: TRBV28; CDR3: CATRLEDLNQPQHF
J: TRBJ2-7; V: TRBV27; CDR3: CASRGGTDYEQYF
J: TRBJ2-4; V: TRBV5-6; CDR3: CASSLGLAGYGNIQYF
J: TRBJ2-3; V: TRBV7-8; CDR3: CASSLGLSTQYF
J: TRBJ1-5; V: TRBV19; CDR3: CASSSLLGGTGTSNQPQHF
J: TRBJ2-7; V: TRBV6-2/TRBV6-3; CDR3: CASSFGNYEQYF
J: TRBJ2-1; V: TRBV28; CDR3: CASRGVVGEQFF
J: TRBJ2-2; V: TRBV4-1; CDR3: CASSQGGAVGELFF
J: TRBJ2-2; V: TRBV19; CDR3: CASIKALQGGTTGELFF
J: TRBJ1-5; V: TRBV10-3; CDR3: CAINELENQPQHF
J: TRBJ2-1; V: TRBV6-1; CDR3: CASKVSGSNEQFF
J: TRBJ1-5; V: TRBV5-5; CDR3: CASSSIGESNQPQHF
J: TRBJ2-1; V: TRBV9; CDR3: CASTRFGGAQHNEQFF
J: TRBJ2-2; V: TRBV7-9; CDR3: CASLQGAWTGELFF
J: TRBJ2-3; V: TRBV3-1; CDR3: CASSPWGADTQYF
J: TRBJ2-5; V: TRBV29-1; CDR3: CSVSSGTYQETQYF
J: TRBJ2-3; V: TRBV18; CDR3: CASSPNLGASTGTTDTQYF
J: TRBJ2-6; V: TRBV27; CDR3: CASSLGYSGANVLTF